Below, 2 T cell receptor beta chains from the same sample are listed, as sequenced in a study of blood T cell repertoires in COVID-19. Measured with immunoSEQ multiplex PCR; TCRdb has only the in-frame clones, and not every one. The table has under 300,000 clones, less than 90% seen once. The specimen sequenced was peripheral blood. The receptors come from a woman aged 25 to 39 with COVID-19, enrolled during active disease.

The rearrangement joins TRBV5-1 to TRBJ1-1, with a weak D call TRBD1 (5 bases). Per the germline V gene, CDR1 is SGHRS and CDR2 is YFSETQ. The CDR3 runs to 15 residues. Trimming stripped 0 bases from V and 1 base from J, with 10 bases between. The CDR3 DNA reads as TGCGCCAGCAGCTTGGGGAGGGGCGGGAACACTGAAGCTTTCTTT. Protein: CASSLGRGGNTEAFF.

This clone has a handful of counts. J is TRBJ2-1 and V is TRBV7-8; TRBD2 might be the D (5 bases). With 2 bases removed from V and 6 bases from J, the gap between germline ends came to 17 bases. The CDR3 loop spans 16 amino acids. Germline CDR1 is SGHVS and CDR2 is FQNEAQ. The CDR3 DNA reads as TGTGCCAGCAGCTTAAGCGGCGGGCAGTCGGTCAATGAGCAGTTCTTC. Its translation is CASSLSGGQSVNEQFF.